The T cell receptor (beta chain) under discussion was sequenced for a study of PD-L1 blockade in urothelial cancer. Study context: Reported median T cell count for blood samples was roughly 140,000.

Time point indicated: pretreatment peripheral blood. Each patient gave between 1 and 8 samples of peripheral blood mononuclear cells, which were collected pretreatment and during treatment. Synthetic spike-ins, TCR analog templates, were added into each PCR. Some clones are missing from TCRdb's copy, which holds only in-frame ones; the method was immunoSEQ multiplex PCR. The table shows roughly 130,000 clones, with about 81% occurring only once. This CDR3 is 16 amino acids long. Trimming at V came to 1 base and at J to 5 bases, leaving 7 bases not matched to a gene. The V gene's germline CDR1 is SGHVS and CDR2 FNYEAQ.

This TCR derives from a man aged 50 to 59 with urothelial cancer. J is TRBJ2-1 and V is TRBV7-6; 8 bases are a match to TRBD1. Sequencing used PBMCs, obtained around atezolizumab (anti-PD-L1) treatment. The CDR3 loop reads CASSLGGPGGNNEQFF. The CDR3 nucleotides read TGTGCCAGCAGCTTAGGGGGGCCAGGGGGCAACAATGAGCAGTTCTTC.